This T cell receptor beta chain comes out of a study of blood T cell repertoires in COVID-19. Study-wide context: Samples representing acute and convalescent COVID-19 were sourced from the United States, Italy and Spain. PBMCs, B-cell-depleted T cells, or T cells were the source of the cDNA or gDNA that made up the material.

Original processing notes: How many nucleated cells were present was estimated from reference gene primer amplification. The repertoire was sequenced with immunoSEQ multiplex PCR; TCRdb's copy has only in-frame clones and lacks some. V, J and clone size derive from that table, while D and trimming were established from the DNA sequence. The data contain approximately 110,000 clones, approximately 81% of them singletons. This clonotype originated in a man older than 75 with acute or convalescent COVID-19. The sequenced material came from peripheral blood.

The CDR3 bases are TGTGCCAGCAGCGTAGTAGGACAGGAAGACGAAGCTTTCTTT. Its protein product is CASSVVGQEDEAFF. The chain links TRBV9 to TRBJ1-1, with 7 bases aligning to TRBD1. The V gene's germline CDR1 is SGDLS and CDR2 YYNGEE. V dropped 0 bases and J dropped 8; count of bases not matched to a gene: 7. The CDR3 has 14 amino acids.